This T cell receptor beta chain came from a study of Ad26.COV2.S vaccination and SARS-CoV-2 variants. At the level of the study: Once or twice, 56 days apart, Ad26.COV2.S was delivered intramuscularly.

Sequencing was performed with immunoSEQ multiplex PCR; in TCRdb, only in-frame clones are kept and a portion is missing. The table has fewer than 500,000 clones, roughly 87% seen once. Germline CDR1 and CDR2: LNHDA and SQIVND (reference sequence). Trimming removed 3 bases from V and 5 bases from J, with 19 bases in between. There are 17 residues in the CDR3. General study results and limits: Measurements of TCR breadth and depth may have given underestimates of the total T cell responses.

Treatment specified: around 19 received Ad26.COV2.S at low or high dose, single or two shots; roughly five received placebo; per-sample allocation not given. Vaccine and placebo recipients were sampled on day 63 after the first injection. Its platform was an Ad26 vector, and its expressed antigen was Wuhan-strain SARS-CoV-2 spike. As regards this clone: As yet, its antigen is unknown.

The source was peripheral blood, collected in a trial of Ad26.COV2.S vaccine versus placebo. This clonotype was obtained from a person aged 18 to 65 who received the Ad26.COV2.S COVID-19 vaccine or a placebo. The rearrangement uses TRBV19 and TRBJ2-2; D might be TRBD1 or TRBD2, each matching 7 bases. Here the CDR3 reads CASSIQGRGRRTGELFF. The CDR3 DNA reads as TGTGCCAGTAGTATTCAAGGGAGGGGGCGCCGGACCGGGGAGCTGTTTTTT.